A selection of T cell receptor beta chains follows, all from one sample in a study of T-cell reconstitution after alpha-beta-depleted transplantation in children. In TCRdb, the PCR reads were re-called with MiXCR into one record per CDR3 protein. This sample has 250,000 to 350,000 distinct CDR3 sequences; around 25% occur once, and the top ten carry roughly 9.8%. The sample in question was PBMCs, mostly from graft donor cells, obtained 180 days after TCRalphabeta/CD19-depleted stem cell transplant. The receptors stem from a male patient younger than 18 who had a stem cell transplant for acute lymphoblastic leukemia, so the T cells may come from the graft donor. The CDR3 runs from the conserved cysteine through the conserved F or W. D genes are given only for firm matches. Rows give clone size only sometimes, using once, few, many, or a class for an expanded clone.

d_call	clone_size	v_call	j_call	cdr3_nt	cdr3_aa
TRBD2	-	TRBV2	TRBJ2-3	TGTGCCAGCCCCGGACTAGCGGTCACAAGCACAGATACGCAGTATTTT	CASPGLAVTSTDTQYF
TRBD2	-	TRBV25-1	TRBJ2-7	TGTGCCAGCAGTGGGCTAGCGGCGACCTACGAGCAGTACTTC	CASSGLAATYEQYF
-	-	TRBV24-1	TRBJ2-1	TGTGCCACCAGTGAGGCCAGACTAGTTTACAATGAGCAGTTCTTC	CATSEARLVYNEQFF
-	-	TRBV20-1	TRBJ2-1	TGCAGTGCTAGAGATCCCACGAACAATGAGCAGTTCTTC	CSARDPTNNEQFF
TRBD2	few	TRBV20-1	TRBJ2-5	TGCAGTGCTCCAAGAGCGGGAGGGAGAGGGGAGACCCAGTACTTC	CSAPRAGGRGETQYF
TRBD1	many	TRBV12-3/TRBV12-4	TRBJ2-7	TGTGCCAGCAGTTGGGACAGGGCCTACGAGCAGTACTTC	CASSWDRAYEQYF
TRBD1	-	TRBV12-3/TRBV12-4	TRBJ1-5	TGTGCCAGCAGTTTAGTCGTCAGGGGGCTGCGATCCTCCTCCGTCAATCAGCCCCAGCATTTT	CASSLVVRGLRSSSVNQPQHF
TRBD1	-	TRBV7-2	TRBJ2-2	TGTACCAGCAGAGCTCGAGGGACAGTGAACACCGGGGAGCTGTTTTTT	CTSRARGTVNTGELFF
-	-	TRBV4-2	TRBJ2-7	TGTGCCAGCAGCCAAGATGTATTATTTGAGGGGCCGACCTACGAGCAGTACTTC	CASSQDVLFEGPTYEQYF
-	few	TRBV5-1	TRBJ2-1	TGCGCCAGCAGCTTGGGTCTCTCCAGCTCCTACAATGAGCAGTTCTTC	CASSLGLSSSYNEQFF
TRBD1	-	TRBV11-1	TRBJ2-3	TGTGCCAGCAACAGGGGCTCCAGTCTCAAGAAGAGGGCAGATACGCAGTATTTT	CASNRGSSLKKRADTQYF
TRBD2	few	TRBV7-7	TRBJ2-5	TGTGCCAGCAGCTTCGGGGAGGGGCGGGAGACCCAGTACTTC	CASSFGEGRETQYF
-	few	TRBV5-1	TRBJ2-5	TGCGCCAGCAGCTTGGCACAGTTTCAAGAGACCCAGTACTTC	CASSLAQFQETQYF
TRBD1	-	TRBV6-5	TRBJ1-1	TGTGCCAGCAGTTATTCTCGGACAGGTAACACTGAAGCTTTCTTT	CASSYSRTGNTEAFF
TRBD2	few	TRBV20-1	TRBJ2-2	TGCAGTGCTCGGGTGCGACTAGCGGGAGGGCACGTAGCCGGGGAGCTGTTTTTT	CSARVRLAGGHVAGELFF
-	few	TRBV20-1	TRBJ1-1	TGCAGTGCTAGAGACGGCTCCGGGGGGACTGAAGCTTTCTTT	CSARDGSGGTEAFF
TRBD2	-	TRBV12-3/TRBV12-4	TRBJ2-5	TGTACCTGCAGCCCCGGACTAGCGGGAAGAGGTCGAAAGACCCAGTACTTC	CTCSPGLAGRGRKTQYF
TRBD1	few	TRBV11-2	TRBJ2-7	TGTGCCAGCAGCTTGTCCGGGACAGGGGCCTACGAGCAGTACTTC	CASSLSGTGAYEQYF
TRBD2	-	TRBV3-1	TRBJ2-3	TGTGCCAGCACCCCAATCCTTGGGGCGGGAGCCCGCACAGATACGCAGTATTTT	CASTPILGAGARTDTQYF
-	few	TRBV5-1	TRBJ2-7	TGCGCCAGCAGCCGACGGGAGCCAGCCTACGAGCAGTACTTC	CASSRREPAYEQYF
-	-	TRBV5-1	TRBJ2-1	TGCGCCAGCAGCTCCTGGGACTCCTCCTACAATGAGCAGTTCTTC	CASSSWDSSYNEQFF
-	few	TRBV5-1	TRBJ1-2	TGCGCCAGCAGCTTGGAGGGCAGCCCCTATGGCTACACCTTC	CASSLEGSPYGYTF
-	-	TRBV2	TRBJ2-3	TGTGCCAGCAGTGAGGTCCCAGATACGCAGTATTTT	CASSEVPDTQYF
-	few	TRBV29-1	TRBJ1-1	TGCAGCGTTGGGGGGACTGAAGCTTTCTTT	CSVGGTEAFF
-	few	TRBV6-1	TRBJ2-2	TGTGCCAGCAGTGAAGCGCTTCACGCCGGGGAGCTGTTTTTT	CASSEALHAGELFF
-	few	TRBV29-1	TRBJ2-7	TGCAGCGTTGAAGATTGGGGGGGGCCTGGCTACGAGCAGTACTTC	CSVEDWGGPGYEQYF
-	-	TRBV7-2	TRBJ2-7	TGTGCCAGCACCCACGGGGGCCCGTCCTACGAGCAGTACTTC	CASTHGGPSYEQYF
-	few	TRBV5-1	TRBJ1-3	TGCGCCAGCAGCTTGTTTACAGGTTCCCCTTCAGCCATATATTTT	CASSLFTGSPSAIYF
TRBD1	-	TRBV9	TRBJ2-7	TGTGCCAGCAGCGTAGATTCGGGACAGGCGGGCGAGCAGTACTTC	CASSVDSGQAGEQYF
TRBD1	few	TRBV5-1	TRBJ2-1	TGCGCCAGCGGGCGGACAGGGGGCGTTGAGCAGTTCTTC	CASGRTGGVEQFF
-	few	TRBV7-9	TRBJ2-1	TGTGCCAGCAGCTTAGGCACAGGGTATACGTTCTTC	CASSLGTGYTFF
TRBD2	-	TRBV6-5	TRBJ2-7	TGTGCCAGCAGTTACAGACTAGCGACCGGCTACGAGCAGTACTTC	CASSYRLATGYEQYF
TRBD2	many	TRBV27	TRBJ2-7	TGTGCCAGCAGTACCCTCCCGGGACTAGCTGACTACGAGCAGTACTTC	CASSTLPGLADYEQYF
-	-	TRBV27	TRBJ1-1	TGTGCCAGCGGGGGGGTCGGGGACACTGAAGCTTTCTTT	CASGGVGDTEAFF
TRBD1	few	TRBV4-1	TRBJ1-1	TGCGCCAGCAGCCACATACAGGGGAGAGCTTTCTTT	CASSHIQGRAFF
-	-	TRBV18	TRBJ1-1	TGTGCCAGCTCTCTTACGGACAGTGTGAACACTGAAGCTTTCTTT	CASSLTDSVNTEAFF
TRBD1	-	TRBV20-1	TRBJ1-5	TGCAGTGCCTCCGGGACAGACCATAGCAATCAGCCCCAGCATTTT	CSASGTDHSNQPQHF
TRBD2	few	TRBV10-2	TRBJ2-1	TGCGCCAGCAGACCAAGGCAGCGGGGGGATGAGCAGTTCTTC	CASRPRQRGDEQFF
-	few	TRBV29-1	TRBJ2-2	TGCAGCGTTTCGGGTCCCACCGGGGAGCTGTTTTTT	CSVSGPTGELFF
-	-	TRBV12-5	TRBJ1-6	TGTGCTAGTGGTTTCGCGTCCACCGTACGCGCTAATTCACCCCTCCACTTT	CASGFASTVRANSPLHF
-	few	TRBV5-4	TRBJ2-2	TGTGCCAGCAGCTTTAGCATCTCGAACACCGGGGAGCTGTTTTTT	CASSFSISNTGELFF
-	-	TRBV6-5	TRBJ2-1	TGTGCCAGCAGTAACGTCCCCCGTTACAATGAGCAGTTCTTC	CASSNVPRYNEQFF
-	few	TRBV5-1	TRBJ2-1	TGCGCCAGCAGCTTGTGGCTCAATGAGCAGTTCTTC	CASSLWLNEQFF
-	few	TRBV30	TRBJ1-2	TGTGCCTGGGACAGCTACACCTTC	CAWDSYTF
-	-	TRBV20-1	TRBJ2-5	TGCAGTGCTAGAGGGGTGGAGACCCAGTACTTC	CSARGVETQYF
TRBD1	-	TRBV5-1	TRBJ2-5	TGCGCCAGCAGCTCCGGGACAGGGGGCCTGGAGACCCAGTACTTC	CASSSGTGGLETQYF
TRBD1	-	TRBV18	TRBJ1-4	TGTGCCAGCTCACCACCCTTTCCGGGACAGGGGGCAACTAATGAAAAACTGTTTTTT	CASSPPFPGQGATNEKLFF
-	-	TRBV20-1	TRBJ1-2	TGCAGTGCTCTTAATTATGGCTACACCTTC	CSALNYGYTF